These 10 T cell receptor beta chains came from one sample sequenced in a study of T cells in Graves' hyperthyroidism and ophthalmopathy. From RNA transcripts, TCR beta CDR3 regions were amplified. First-round RT-PCR with HTBI primers amplified the TCR CDR3 region. One entry per CDR3 protein, called by TCRdb with MiXCR from the multiplex PCR reads. The sample contains 700,000 or so distinct CDR3 sequences, around 17% of which appear only once. The sample consisted of blood. These receptors were taken from a man in his late teens or twenties with Graves' hyperthyroidism.

This clonotype has only a few counts. The gene calls are TRBV5-1 and TRBJ1-5; D is uncertain. This CDR3 has 13 amino acids. Between the trimmed V and J ends, which lost 3 bases and 9 bases, there was a span of 13 bases. CDR1 and CDR2 from the germline V gene are SGHRS and YFSETQ. CDR3 protein: CASSSEPSRPQHF. CDR3 sequence (DNA): TGCGCCAGCAGCTCTGAACCCTCGCGGCCCCAGCATTTT.

This clonotype was observed at least ten times. The chain recombines TRBV11-2 with TRBJ2-7; D call uncertain. The CDR3 covers 15 residues. Trimming pared 5 bases from V and 4 bases from J, leaving 18 bases between. Germline V gene lookup returns CDR1 SGHAT and CDR2 FQNNGV. The CDR3 nucleotides read TGTGCCAGCAGCACCCCAGGAACAGTCGGGTACGAGCAGTACTTC. Protein sequence: CASSTPGTVGYEQYF.

This clonotype was seen repeatedly, ten times or more. The V call is TRBV12-3 or TRBV12-4, the J call TRBJ1-5, with D hard to call. Trimming took off 5 bases at V and 5 bases at J, with 10 bases between the two ends. The CDR3 covers 13 residues. CDR3 coding DNA: TGTGCCAGCAGTCTGGCTCTACATCAGCCCCAGCATTTT. This encodes CASSLALHQPQHF.

V usage is TRBV5-6 and J usage is TRBJ1-1, with D tentatively TRBD1 (6 bases). Trimming pared 3 bases from V and 6 bases from J, leaving 12 bases between. This CDR3 region has 13 residues. Germline loops: CDR1 SGHDT, CDR2 YYEEEE. The CDR3 reads CASSSRGGPEAFF. The CDR3 DNA reads TGTGCCAGCAGCTCCAGGGGAGGCCCTGAAGCTTTCTTT.

The table lists this clonotype with many counts. This sequence joins TRBV13 and TRBJ2-5, with 12 nucleotides matching TRBD2. V lost 5 bases and J lost 3; bases outside the gene matches: 7. The CDR3 contains 16 residues. The germline CDR1 and CDR2 sequences are PRHDT and FYEKMQ (reference sequence). The CDR3: CASSMFRLAGEETQYF. DNA for the CDR3: TGTGCCAGCAGCATGTTCCGACTAGCGGGAGAAGAGACCCAGTACTTC.

CDR3 amino acids: CATSSGRRQETQYF. The DNA of the CDR3 is TGTGCCACCAGCAGCGGGAGAAGGCAAGAGACCCAGTACTTC. The genes are TRBV15 and TRBJ2-5, with D perhaps TRBD2 (6 bases). V lost 3 bases and J 2 bases, leaving 10 bases between the germline ends. This CDR3 has 14 amino acids. The V gene's germline CDR1 is LNHNV and CDR2 YYDKDF (reference sequence). The full variable domain, with the rest looked up from reference TRBV15 and TRBJ2-5, is DAMVIQNPRYQVTQFGKPVTLSCSQTLNHNVMYWYQQKSSQAPKLLFHYYDKDFNNEADTPDNFQSRRPNTSFCFLDIRSPGLGDTAMYLCATSSGRRQETQYFGPGTRLLVL.

This clonotype was detected only a few times. The chain carries TRBV7-2 and TRBJ1-3; D gene unclear. The CDR3 sequence is 17 residues long. Germline V CDR1 and CDR2: SGHTA, FQGNSA. Trimming cost V 2 bases and J 0 bases, with 14 bases left between them. The CDR3 nucleotides are TGTGCCAGCAGCTTATTGCCGGGGTCCATCTCTGGAAACACCATATATTTT. Amino acids: CASSLLPGSISGNTIYF.

In this sample, this clonotype turned up many times. The chain joins TRBV7-2 to TRBJ1-2; D possibly corresponds to TRBD1 (5 bases). Germline V gives CDR1 SGHTA, CDR2 FQGNSA. V was cut by 2 bases and J by 5 bases, with 15 bases left in between. The CDR3 has 15 amino acids. CDR3 nucleotides: TGTGCCAGCAGCTTAAACGGGGGGTCGGCTTATGGCTACACCTTC. Its translation: CASSLNGGSAYGYTF. Drawing the rest from reference TRBV7-2 and TRBJ1-2, the complete variable domain is GAGVSQSPSNKVTEKGKDVELRCDPISGHTALYWYRQSLGQGLEFLIYFQGNSAPDKSGLPSDRFSAERTGGSVSTLTIQRTQQEDSAVYLCASSLNGGSAYGYTFGSGTRLTVV.

The chain has TRBV12-5 and TRBJ1-1, with D hard to call. The V end lost 1 base, the J end lost 10 bases, and 13 bases lay between the germline ends. The length of the CDR3 is 13 residues. The V gene's germline CDR1 is LGHNT and CDR2 FRNRAP. Here the CDR3 reads CASGLDGKGPAFF. In DNA form, the CDR3 reads TGTGCTAGTGGTTTGGACGGGAAGGGTCCAGCTTTCTTT.

This clonotype was found a few times. The CDR3 does not close with the conserved phenylalanine or tryptophan, likely indicating a read error. The rearrangement uses TRBV6-1 and TRBJ2-1; 11 positions match TRBD2. The CDR3 extends over 18 amino acids. V lost 6 bases to trimming and J lost 0 bases; unmatched junction nucleotides: 10. Germline V gene sequence: CDR1 MNHNS, CDR2 SASEGT. CDR3 DNA sequence: TGTGCCAGCAGACGCGGACTAGCGGGCCGGAGCTCCTACAATGAGCAGTTCCTC. This codes for CASRRGLAGRSSYNEQFL.